These 22 T cell receptor beta chains were all obtained from the same sample, sequenced in a study of T cell responses to AZD1222 COVID-19 vaccine. Libraries were prepared by immunoSEQ multiplex PCR; TCRdb keeps only in-frame clonotypes and omits some of them. The sample shows roughly 150,000 clones, roughly nine tenths of them seen only once. The sequences come from peripheral blood, collected on day 0 of AZD1222 vaccination. These TCRs come from an adult in good health.

The chain recombines TRBV12-3 or TRBV12-4 with TRBJ1-1; TRBD1 is a possible D gene (5 bases). There are 13 residues in the CDR3. Trimming took 5 bases from V and 2 from J, leaving 9 bases between them. CDR3 residues: CASSLQGNTEAFF. CDR3 DNA sequence: TGTGCCAGCAGTCTCCAGGGAAACACTGAAGCTTTCTTT.

The CDR3 coding sequence is TGTGCCAGCAGCTCCGACGACAGAGGTAGAAACACCATATATTTT. Translating gives CASSSDDRGRNTIYF. The chain recombines TRBV5-6 with TRBJ1-3; D perhaps matches TRBD1 (5 bases). CDR1 and CDR2 from the germline V gene are SGHDT and YYEEEE. This CDR3 spans 15 amino acids. Trimming removed 3 bases at V and 5 bases at J, with 15 bases between.

For the CDR3, the DNA is TGTGCCAGCAGCGCCGATTACCCAGGGGGAAGCTCCTATAATTCACCCCTCCACTTT. Protein sequence: CASSADYPGGSSYNSPLHF. The chain is built from TRBV9 and TRBJ1-6, with TRBD1 identical over 7 bases. Trimming cost V 3 bases and J 0 bases; bases outside gene matches: 12. This CDR3 contains 19 residues. Germline assignment: CDR1 SGDLS and CDR2 YYNGEE.

A single count supports this clone. The chain has TRBV6-5 and TRBJ1-2; D gene unclear. The germline CDR1 and CDR2 sequences are MNHEY and SVGAGI. V lost 6 bases, J lost 6 bases, and 8 bases lay in between. The CDR3 has 11 residues. The CDR3 bases are TGTGCCAGCAGCGATGGGGATGGCTACACCTTC. This encodes CASSDGDGYTF.

The chain employs TRBV18 and TRBJ2-5; TRBD2 agrees at 10 bases. CDR1 and CDR2 from the germline V gene are KGHSH and LQKENI. The V and J ends lost 3 bases and 4 bases, in that order; junction bases with no gene match: 11. This CDR3 is built from 17 residues. The chain's CDR3 is CASSPETGLAGVETQYF. The DNA for the CDR3 is TGTGCCAGCTCACCTGAAACCGGGCTAGCGGGAGTAGAGACCCAGTACTTC.

This chain links TRBV5-4 with TRBJ2-2, with D possibly being TRBD2 (5 bases). The CDR3 runs 15 residues. CDR1 is SGHNT and CDR2 is YYREEE in the germline V gene (reference sequence). Deletions cut 1 base from V and 4 bases from J, with 11 bases between. This CDR3 reads CASSLRRAGTGELFF. The CDR3 region has the DNA TGTGCCAGCAGCTTGCGGCGGGCGGGCACCGGGGAGCTGTTTTTT.

The chain is built from TRBV6-1 and TRBJ2-5; D is unclear. The CDR3 runs to 12 residues. The germline gives CDR1 MNHNS, CDR2 SASEGT. With 2 bases removed from V and 5 bases from J, the gap between germline ends came to 6 bases. The CDR3 reads CASSENRETQYF. In DNA form, the CDR3 reads TGTGCCAGCAGTGAAAACCGGGAGACCCAGTACTTC.

This clone was detected only once. The V call is TRBV19, the J call TRBJ2-1, with a possible D match to TRBD1 (6 bases). Trimming cost V 6 bases and J 10 bases, with 16 bases left between them. This CDR3 has 13 residues. Per the germline V gene, CDR1 is LNHDA and CDR2 is SQIVND (reference sequence). In DNA form, the CDR3 reads TGTGCCAGTAGACTACCAGGGGTAATCGAGCAGTTCTTC. Protein sequence: CASRLPGVIEQFF.

The gene calls are TRBV24-1 and TRBJ2-3; 9 bases match TRBD1. Per germline, CDR1 KGHDR and CDR2 SFDVKD. The CDR3 consists of 15 residues. V was pared by 10 bases and J by 4 bases, with 11 bases of the junction left unmatched. As DNA, the CDR3 is TGTGCCACGCAGAAGGGACAGGGTGTCCCAGATACGCAGTATTTT. This codes for CATQKGQGVPDTQYF.

The chain employs TRBV13 and TRBJ2-7; a possible D gene is TRBD1 (6 bases). The V and J ends lost 4 bases and 5 bases respectively, with 18 bases between them. The CDR3 is made up of 15 amino acids. Germline CDR1 is PRHDT and CDR2 is FYEKMQ (reference sequence). CDR3 sequence (DNA): TGTGCCAGCAGCTCGACACCGGGACATGGGAACGAGCAGTACTTC. Its protein is CASSSTPGHGNEQYF.

This rearrangement joins TRBV19 to TRBJ2-1, with 8 nucleotides matching TRBD1. The CDR3 is 14 amino acids. V was pared by 4 bases and J by 5 bases, with 4 bases of the junction left unmatched. The germline V gene has CDR1 LNHDA and CDR2 SQIVND (reference sequence). The CDR3 nucleotides read TGTGCCAGTAGTAGAACAGGGGGGAACAATGAGCAGTTCTTC. Amino acids: CASSRTGGNNEQFF.

CDR3 DNA: TGTGCCAGCAGCAGATCCAACTCCTACGAGCAGTACTTC. Its translation: CASSRSNSYEQYF. The rearrangement uses TRBV6-2 or TRBV6-3 and TRBJ2-7; D is uncertain. Between the trimmed V and J ends, which lost 6 bases and 0 bases, there was a span of 9 bases. The CDR3 spans 13 residues. Germline V gene lookup returns CDR1 MNHEY and CDR2 SVGEGT.

The count of this clone is one. The genes are TRBV2 and TRBJ1-2; D remains unclear. The CDR3 is 12 amino acids. The V end was cut by 6 bases, the J end by 5 bases, with 10 bases between. Germline CDR1 reads SNHLY; CDR2 reads FYNNEI. The CDR3 here is CASREVIYGYTF. The CDR3 nucleotides are TGTGCCAGCAGGGAGGTGATATATGGCTACACCTTC.

V is TRBV11-3 and J is TRBJ1-1, with a tentative D call TRBD1 (5 bases). Germline values: CDR1 SGHNT, CDR2 YENEEA. The CDR3 is 15 amino acids. V lost 5 bases and J 5 bases, leaving 18 bases between the germline ends. The CDR3 region has the DNA TGTGCCAGCAGCCTGGGCGGACAAGGGGAGACTGAAGCTTTCTTT. Encoded protein: CASSLGGQGETEAFF.

The chain joins TRBV10-1 to TRBJ1-2; a possible D gene is TRBD1 (5 bases). This CDR3 comprises 13 residues. Trimming took off 4 bases at V and 0 bases at J, with 6 bases between the two ends. The V gene's germline CDR1 is WNHNN and CDR2 SYGVQD (reference sequence). Here the CDR3 reads CASSVTANYGYTF. The CDR3 DNA follows: TGCGCCAGCAGTGTGACAGCTAACTATGGCTACACCTTC.

The chain is built from TRBV7-9 and TRBJ1-1; the D is unclear. The germline CDR1 and CDR2 sequences are SEHNR and FQNEAQ (reference sequence). V was cut by 6 bases and J by 2 bases, with 13 bases left in between. This CDR3 contains 14 residues. The CDR3 protein is CASSNGVGNTEAFF. DNA of the CDR3: TGTGCCAGCAGTAATGGAGTGGGCAACACTGAAGCTTTCTTT.

The CDR3 DNA is TGTGCCAGCAGTCCTCGGACCGTGGGTGGCACTGAAGCTTTCTTT. It is translated as CASSPRTVGGTEAFF. The chain uses TRBV28 and TRBJ1-1; D not resolved. The CDR3 has 15 amino acids. Trimming took 5 bases from V and 4 from J, leaving 17 bases between them. Germline V gene data show CDR1 as MDHEN and CDR2 as SYDVKM.

The chain has TRBV30 and TRBJ2-2, with D unclear. Germline V gives CDR1 GTSNPN, CDR2 SVGIG (reference sequence). This CDR3 spans 12 amino acids. Trimming stripped 4 bases from V and 0 bases from J, with 3 bases between. The CDR3 bases are TGTGCCTGGACGGCGAACACCGGGGAGCTGTTTTTT. Its translation: CAWTANTGELFF.

The chain carries TRBV6-1 and TRBJ2-1; D is unclear. There are 16 residues in the CDR3. Trimming stripped 1 base from V and 2 bases from J, with 12 bases between. From germline, CDR1 is MNHNS and CDR2 SASEGT. CDR3 coding DNA: TGTGCCAGCAGTGAAGGTACGAGTGTAACCTACAATGAGCAGTTCTTC. The encoded protein is CASSEGTSVTYNEQFF.

This chain joins TRBV29-1 and TRBJ2-5, with D uncertain. The germline gives CDR1 SQVTM, CDR2 ANQGSEA. Trimming shortened V by 7 bases and J by 2 bases, and 11 bases separated the two germline ends. The CDR3 has 12 residues. Written as DNA, the CDR3 is TGCAGCGGGAGACCCGGGCAAGAGACCCAGTACTTC. It is translated as CSGRPGQETQYF.

The chain joins TRBV28 to TRBJ2-7, with D perhaps matching TRBD2 (6 bases). V shed 4 bases and J shed 6 bases, with 13 bases lying between them. The CDR3 extends over 13 amino acids. The germline CDR1 and CDR2 sequences are MDHEN and SYDVKM. The CDR3 coding sequence is TGTGCCAGCAGTTGGGAGGTAATACCCGAGCAGTACTTC. Protein: CASSWEVIPEQYF.

The rearrangement uses TRBV29-1 and TRBJ2-7, with D maybe TRBD1 (6 bases). From germline, CDR1 is SQVTM and CDR2 ANQGSEA. The CDR3 has 16 residues. V dropped 3 bases and J dropped 3 bases, with 21 bases sitting between them. CDR3 DNA: TGCAGCGTTGATTTAACCCGGCAGGACAGCCACTACGAGCAGTACTTC. Its translation is CSVDLTRQDSHYEQYF.